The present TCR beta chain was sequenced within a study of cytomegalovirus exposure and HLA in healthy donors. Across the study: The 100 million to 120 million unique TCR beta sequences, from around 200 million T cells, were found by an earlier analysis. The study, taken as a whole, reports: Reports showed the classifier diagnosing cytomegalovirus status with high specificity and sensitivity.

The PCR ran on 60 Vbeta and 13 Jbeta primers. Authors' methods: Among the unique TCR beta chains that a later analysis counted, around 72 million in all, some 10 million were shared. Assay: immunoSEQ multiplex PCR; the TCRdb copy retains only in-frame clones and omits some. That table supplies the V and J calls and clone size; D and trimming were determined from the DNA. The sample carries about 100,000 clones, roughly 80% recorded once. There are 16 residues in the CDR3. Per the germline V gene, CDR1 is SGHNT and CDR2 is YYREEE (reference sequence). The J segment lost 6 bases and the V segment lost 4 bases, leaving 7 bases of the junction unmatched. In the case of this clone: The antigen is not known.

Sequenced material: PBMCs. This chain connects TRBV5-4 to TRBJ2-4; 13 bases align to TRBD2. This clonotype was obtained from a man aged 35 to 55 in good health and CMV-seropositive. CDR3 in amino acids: CASSPSGLAGSNIQYF. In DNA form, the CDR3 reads TGTGCCAGCAGCCCGTCGGGACTAGCGGGGTCAAACATTCAGTACTTC.